Following are 2 T cell receptor beta chains from one sample sequenced in a study of vaccination and CD4 T cells after COVID-19. Cultured CD4+ T-cell DNA underwent Oncomine TCR Beta short-read sequencing. MiXCR, run by TCRdb on the PCR reads, gives a single entry per CDR3 protein. The sample lists more than 15,000 distinct CDR3 sequences, 40% occurring once. These receptors' targets are unknown. Treatment reported: approximately 9-day PBMC culture with coronavirus spike peptide pools or control peptides (ViraFEST assay). The sample in question was CD4+ T cells from blood, cultured in vitro, obtained after SARS-CoV-2 vaccination. These receptors originate from a human donor who had recovered from COVID-19.

There are a few counts of this clonotype. This chain joins TRBV7-2 and TRBJ1-1, with 7 nucleotides matching TRBD1. Germline CDR1 SGHTA, CDR2 FQGNSA. Unmatched junction bases numbered 6, after V lost 2 bases and J lost 3 bases. There are 15 residues in the CDR3. CDR3 nucleotides: TGTGCCAGCAGCTTATTGGGTCAGGGGGACACTGAAGCTTTCTTT. It is translated as CASSLLGQGDTEAFF.

This clonotype has more than one count but fewer than ten. This chain links TRBV24-1 with TRBJ2-2; TRBD2 matches 12 bases. The V gene end was trimmed by 4 bases and the J gene end by 7 bases; junction bases not matched to a gene: 3. Germline V CDR1 and CDR2: KGHDR, SFDVKD. This CDR3 spans 15 amino acids. CDR3 loop: CATSELTSGGGELFF. DNA of the CDR3: TGTGCCACCAGTGAGCTGACTAGCGGGGGCGGGGAGCTGTTTTTT.